Below are 16 T cell receptor beta chains sequenced from a single sample in a study of human T cells and chemical hapten exposure (dated by TCRdb to about 2021). The time point label here, explained by the study, means: pre-sensitization, week 0. The treatment or condition label on this specimen signifies: therapeutic diphenylcyclopropenone sensitization with weekly scalp DPC. The method was RACE. TCRdb lists the instrument as NextSeq 500. TCRdb reanalyzed the raw reads on its own, using fastp at Q25 for trimming and MiXCR for clone calling, and kept in-frame beta chains. Rows with a matching CDR3 protein are joined into one entry that keeps the most common DNA and genes. For this sample there are 55,000 to 75,000 distinct CDR3 sequences; roughly 6.7% appear just once. The ten largest account for 1.5% to 2% of the sample. The specimen was whole blood, collected in connection with sensitization to the hapten diphenylcyclopropenone (DPC). These receptors all come from a woman aged 25 to 39 with alopecia areata. Some clones in this sample may be carry-over from other donors' samples.

This clonotype was seen ten or more times. The V gene is TRBV12-3 or TRBV12-4, the J gene TRBJ1-3; 8 nucleotides match TRBD1. After removal of 5 bases from V and 4 bases from J, the junction contained 13 bases not matched to a gene. The CDR3 contains 17 residues. The CDR3 reads CASSGRTGFLSGNTIYF. For the CDR3, the DNA is TGTGCCAGCAGTGGAAGGACAGGGTTTCTATCGGGAAACACCATATATTTT.

This clonotype is labeled as medium-sized (0.01 to 0.1%). The chain uses TRBV24-1 and TRBJ2-2; TRBD2 matches 7 bases. The CDR3 is 15 amino acids. Germline-derived CDR1 and CDR2 are KGHDR and SFDVKD. Unmatched junction bases numbered 8, after V lost 5 bases and J lost 6 bases. DNA for the CDR3: TGTGCCACCAGTGCTGGGACTATGGAATCCGGGGAGCTGTTTTTT. It encodes CATSAGTMESGELFF.

The V gene is TRBV6-5, the J gene TRBJ2-7; 7 nucleotides line up with TRBD1. Germline assignment: CDR1 MNHEY and CDR2 SVGAGI. With V trimmed by 5 bases and J by 6 bases, 10 bases remained unmatched. The CDR3 has 14 amino acids. The CDR3 loop is CASSPRQGISEQYF. The CDR3 coding sequence is TGTGCCAGCAGTCCCCGACAGGGTATAAGCGAGCAGTACTTC.

This clonotype was seen ten or more times. CDR3 in DNA: TGTGCCAGCAGCTTCATCGACAATTCTGAAGCTTTCTTT. Translated: CASSFIDNSEAFF. The rearrangement links TRBV5-4 to TRBJ1-1; D not resolved. Germline V gene data show CDR1 as SGHNT and CDR2 as YYREEE (reference sequence). The CDR3 has 13 amino acids. Trimming removed 2 bases from V and 6 bases from J, with 11 bases in between.

Points on this clonotype: A much larger clone differs from this one at a single base, so this may be a read error. This chain uses TRBV5-5 with TRBJ2-5; the match to TRBD2 covers 8 bases. V dropped 10 bases and J dropped 3; count of bases not matched to a gene: 8. Germline V lookup: CDR1 SGHKS, CDR2 YYEKEE (reference sequence). The CDR3 runs to 13 residues. In DNA form, the CDR3 reads TGTGCCTCCCAGAGAGCGGGGGAAGAGACCCAGTACTTC. Protein product: CASQRAGEETQYF.

The table lists this clonotype with many counts. The rearrangement joins TRBV5-1 to TRBJ2-5; D may be TRBD1 (6 bases). Germline assignment: CDR1 SGHRS and CDR2 YFSETQ. The CDR3 covers 13 residues. V lost 0 bases, J lost 5 bases, and 8 bases lay in between. DNA for the CDR3: TGCGCCAGCAGCTTGGAAAGGGGGGAGACCCAGTACTTC. Protein sequence: CASSLERGETQYF.

This clonotype was counted ten times or more. The rearrangement links TRBV27 to TRBJ2-6; 7 nucleotides align to TRBD1. Germline V gene data show CDR1 as MNHEY and CDR2 as SMNVEV (reference sequence). The CDR3 length is 15 residues. V gave up 5 bases and J gave up 4 bases; unmatched junction bases: 5. The chain's CDR3 is CASSITGVGANVLTF. The CDR3, as DNA: TGTGCCAGCAGTATTACAGGGGTGGGGGCCAACGTCCTGACTTTC.

The genes are TRBV19 and TRBJ1-4; D is possibly TRBD1 (6 bases). V lost 4 bases, J lost 8 bases, and 20 bases lay in between. The germline CDR1 and CDR2 sequences are LNHDA and SQIVND (reference sequence). The CDR3 loop spans 16 amino acids. The CDR3 sequence: CASSSLSGARGEKLFF. DNA for the CDR3: TGTGCCAGTAGTAGCCTCTCAGGGGCCCGAGGGGAAAAACTGTTTTTT.

There are many counts of this clonotype. V gene TRBV12-3 or TRBV12-4 combines with J gene TRBJ2-5, with 7 nucleotides matching TRBD1. This CDR3 has 14 amino acids. Germline trimming cut 3 bases from V and 4 bases from J; bases unmatched to any gene: 5. In nucleotides, the CDR3 is TGTGCCAGCAGTTTCAGACAGGGTGGAGAGACCCAGTACTTC. Translated: CASSFRQGGETQYF.

This clonotype came up many times. The chain joins TRBV20-1 to TRBJ2-4; 9 nucleotides align to TRBD2. Germline CDR1 and CDR2: DFQATT and SNEGSKA (reference sequence). V shed 1 base, J shed 9 bases, and the junction held 16 bases outside the gene matches. The CDR3 is 17 residues long. CDR3 protein: CSARGGPSGGGESIQYF. The CDR3 DNA sequence: TGCAGTGCTAGAGGTGGGCCGTCCGGCGGGGGGGAGAGCATTCAGTACTTC.

A remark on this clonotype: This sequence may be a read error, since a much larger clone differs from it by one base. The chain links TRBV30 to TRBJ1-5, with D uncertain. V was cut by 4 bases and J by 9 bases, with 25 bases left in between. The CDR3 runs to 16 residues. Germline lookup yields CDR1 GTSNPN and CDR2 SVGIG (reference sequence). In DNA, the CDR3 is TGTGCCTGGACGCCGGGAGTCTACGTCGGCGTAGCGCCCCAGCATTTT. Encoded protein: CAWTPGVYVGVAPQHF.

The CDR3 DNA is TGCAGCGTGAACGGACAGGGATTAAATTATGGCTACACCTTC. This gives the protein CSVNGQGLNYGYTF. The gene calls are TRBV29-1 and TRBJ1-2; 8 bases map to TRBD1. Trimming at V came to 6 bases and at J to 5 bases, leaving 11 bases not matched to a gene. CDR3 length: 14 amino acids. In germline, CDR1 is SQVTM, CDR2 ANQGSEA.

This clonotype was seen many times. The chain has TRBV30 and TRBJ1-2, with 7 bases matching TRBD1. The CDR3 has 17 amino acids. Looked up from germline, CDR1 is GTSNPN and CDR2 is SVGIG (reference sequence). V lost 0 bases to trimming and J lost 2 bases; unmatched junction nucleotides: 12. CDR3 DNA: TGTGCCTGGAGTGTTCTCCCGGACAGGTCGTCGAACTATGGCTACACCTTC. This translates into CAWSVLPDRSSNYGYTF. The full variable domain, rest sourced from reference TRBV30 and TRBJ1-2, is SQTIHQWPATLVQPVGSPLSLECTVEGTSNPNLYWYRQAAGRGLQLLFYSVGIGQISSEVPQNLSASRPQDRQFILSSKKLLLSDSGFYLCAWSVLPDRSSNYGYTFGSGTRLTVV.

This clonotype was recorded many times. The J gene is TRBJ2-2, the V gene TRBV7-9; D is perhaps TRBD1 (7 bases). Germline loops: CDR1 SEHNR, CDR2 FQNEAQ (reference sequence). Trimming cost V 2 bases and J 0 bases, with 25 bases left between them. The CDR3 is 21 residues long. CDR3 protein: CASSLRASRGAHSSNTGELFF. DNA for the CDR3: TGTGCCAGCAGCTTAAGGGCTTCCAGGGGGGCGCACTCCTCGAACACCGGGGAGCTGTTTTTT.

Ten or more counts support this clonotype. The J gene is TRBJ2-5, the V gene TRBV18; D call uncertain. Looked up from germline, CDR1 is KGHSH and CDR2 is LQKENI. The ends were cut back, 0 bases at V and 5 bases at J, with 10 bases in the middle. The CDR3 has 14 residues. This CDR3 is CASSPPGFEETQYF. CDR3 in DNA: TGTGCCAGCTCACCACCAGGTTTTGAGGAGACCCAGTACTTC.

In its sample, this clonotype was seen many times. The V and J genes are TRBV5-5 and TRBJ1-2; maybe TRBD1 (6 bases). V was trimmed by 0 bases and J by 8 bases, leaving 8 bases between them. This CDR3 is 12 amino acids long. Looked up from germline, CDR1 is SGHKS and CDR2 is YYEKEE (reference sequence). The CDR3 protein is CASSLDRVGYTF. CDR3 DNA: TGTGCCAGCAGCTTGGACAGGGTCGGCTACACCTTC.